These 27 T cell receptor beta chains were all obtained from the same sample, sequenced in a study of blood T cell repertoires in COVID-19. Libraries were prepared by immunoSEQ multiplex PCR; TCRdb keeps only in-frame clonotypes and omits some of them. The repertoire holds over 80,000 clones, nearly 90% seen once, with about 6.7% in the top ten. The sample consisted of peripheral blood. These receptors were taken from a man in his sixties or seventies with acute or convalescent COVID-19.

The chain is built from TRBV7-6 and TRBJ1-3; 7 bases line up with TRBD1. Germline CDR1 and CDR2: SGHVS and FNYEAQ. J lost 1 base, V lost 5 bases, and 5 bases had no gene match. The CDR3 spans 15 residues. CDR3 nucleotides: TGTGCCAGCAGCAGTGAACAGGGGTCTGGAAACACCATATATTTT. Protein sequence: CASSSEQGSGNTIYF.

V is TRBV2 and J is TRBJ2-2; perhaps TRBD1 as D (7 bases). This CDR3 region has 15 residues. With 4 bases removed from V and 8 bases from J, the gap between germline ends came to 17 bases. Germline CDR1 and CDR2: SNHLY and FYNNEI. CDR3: CASSGRGQMMGELFF. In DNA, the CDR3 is TGTGCCAGCAGTGGGAGGGGACAGATGATGGGGGAGCTGTTTTTT.

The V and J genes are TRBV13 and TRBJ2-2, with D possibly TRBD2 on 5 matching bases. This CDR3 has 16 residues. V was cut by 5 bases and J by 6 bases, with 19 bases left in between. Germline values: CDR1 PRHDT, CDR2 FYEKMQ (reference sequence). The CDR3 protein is CASSRKPTRTAGELFF. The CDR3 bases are TGTGCCAGCAGCCGAAAACCTACTAGAACCGCCGGGGAGCTGTTTTTT.

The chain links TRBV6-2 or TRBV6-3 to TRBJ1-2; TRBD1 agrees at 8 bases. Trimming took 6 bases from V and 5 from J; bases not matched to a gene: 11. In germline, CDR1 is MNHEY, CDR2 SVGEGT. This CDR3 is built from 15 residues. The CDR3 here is CASSLISGQEYGYTF. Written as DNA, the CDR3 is TGTGCCAGCAGCCTGATTTCGGGACAGGAGTATGGCTACACCTTC.

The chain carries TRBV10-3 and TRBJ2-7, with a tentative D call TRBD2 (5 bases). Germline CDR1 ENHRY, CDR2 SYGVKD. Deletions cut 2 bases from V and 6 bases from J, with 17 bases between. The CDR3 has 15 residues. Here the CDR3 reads CAISEALRGFPEQYF. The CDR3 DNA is TGTGCCATCAGTGAGGCCCTTAGAGGGTTCCCCGAGCAGTACTTC.

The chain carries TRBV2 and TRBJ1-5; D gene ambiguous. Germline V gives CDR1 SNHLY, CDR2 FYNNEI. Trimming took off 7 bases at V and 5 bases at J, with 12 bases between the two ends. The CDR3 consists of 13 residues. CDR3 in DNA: TGTGCCAGCAACTCCGAGGGTCATCAGCCCCAGCATTTT. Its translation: CASNSEGHQPQHF.

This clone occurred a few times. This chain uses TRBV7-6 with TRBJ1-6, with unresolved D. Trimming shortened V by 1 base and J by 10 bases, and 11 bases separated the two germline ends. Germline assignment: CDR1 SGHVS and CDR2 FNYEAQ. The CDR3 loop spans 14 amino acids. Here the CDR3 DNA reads TGTGCCAGCAGCTTAGGCAGGACGGGGTCACCCCTCCACTTT. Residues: CASSLGRTGSPLHF. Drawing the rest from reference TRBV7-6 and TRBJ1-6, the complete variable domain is GAGVSQSPRYKVTKRGQDVALRCDPISGHVSLYWYRQALGQGPEFLTYFNYEAQQDKSGLPNDRFSAERPEGSISTLTIQRTEQRDSAMYRCASSLGRTGSPLHFGNGTRLTVT.

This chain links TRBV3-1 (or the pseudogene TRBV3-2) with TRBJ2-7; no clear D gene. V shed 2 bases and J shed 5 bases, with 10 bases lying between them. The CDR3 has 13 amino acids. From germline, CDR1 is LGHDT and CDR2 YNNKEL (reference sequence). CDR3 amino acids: CASSQLPGHEQYF. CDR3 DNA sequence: TGTGCCAGCAGCCAACTGCCAGGCCACGAGCAGTACTTC.

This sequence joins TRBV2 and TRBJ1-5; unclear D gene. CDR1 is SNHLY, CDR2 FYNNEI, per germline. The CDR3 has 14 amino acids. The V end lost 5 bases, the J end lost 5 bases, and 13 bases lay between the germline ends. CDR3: CASSSSVSDQPQHF. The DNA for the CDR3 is TGTGCCAGCAGTTCTAGTGTCAGCGATCAGCCCCAGCATTTT.

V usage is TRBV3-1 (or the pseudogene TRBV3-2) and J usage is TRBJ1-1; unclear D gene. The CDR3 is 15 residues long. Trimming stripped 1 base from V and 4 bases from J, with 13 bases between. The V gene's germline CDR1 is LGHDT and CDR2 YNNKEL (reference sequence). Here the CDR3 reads CASSQVGALSTEAFF. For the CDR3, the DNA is TGTGCCAGCAGCCAAGTGGGAGCCCTGAGCACTGAAGCTTTCTTT.

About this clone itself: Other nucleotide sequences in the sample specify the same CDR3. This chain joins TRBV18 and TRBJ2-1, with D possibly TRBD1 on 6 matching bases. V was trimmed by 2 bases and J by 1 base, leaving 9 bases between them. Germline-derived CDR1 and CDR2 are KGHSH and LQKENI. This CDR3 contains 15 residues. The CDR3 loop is CASSPSQGSYNEQFF. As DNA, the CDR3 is TGTGCCAGCTCACCATCCCAGGGGTCCTACAATGAGCAGTTCTTC.

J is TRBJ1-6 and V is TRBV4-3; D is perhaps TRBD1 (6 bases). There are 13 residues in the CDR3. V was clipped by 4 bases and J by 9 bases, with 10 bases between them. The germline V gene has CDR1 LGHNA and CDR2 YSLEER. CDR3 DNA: TGCGCCAGCAGCCCCGCGACAGGTTCACCCCTCCACTTT. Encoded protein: CASSPATGSPLHF.

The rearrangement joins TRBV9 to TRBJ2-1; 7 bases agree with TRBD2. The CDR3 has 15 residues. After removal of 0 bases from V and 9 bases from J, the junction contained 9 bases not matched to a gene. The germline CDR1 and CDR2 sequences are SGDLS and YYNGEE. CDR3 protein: CASSVGGGPAAEQFF. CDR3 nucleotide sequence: TGTGCCAGCAGCGTAGGGGGAGGGCCGGCGGCTGAGCAGTTCTTC.

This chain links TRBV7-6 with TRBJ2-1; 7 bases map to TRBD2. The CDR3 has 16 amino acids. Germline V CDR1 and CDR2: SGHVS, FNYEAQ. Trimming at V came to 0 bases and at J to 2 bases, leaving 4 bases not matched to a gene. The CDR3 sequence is CASSLAGTKPYNEQFF. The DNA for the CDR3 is TGTGCCAGCAGCTTAGCGGGGACTAAACCCTACAATGAGCAGTTCTTC.

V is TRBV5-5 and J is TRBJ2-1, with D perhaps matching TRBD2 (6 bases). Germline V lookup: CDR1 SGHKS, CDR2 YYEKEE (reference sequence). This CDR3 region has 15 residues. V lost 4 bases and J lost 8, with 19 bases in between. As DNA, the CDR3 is TGTGCCAGCAGCCCCGCTGTGGGGACTTGGGATGAGCAGTTCTTC. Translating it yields CASSPAVGTWDEQFF.

In nucleotides, the CDR3 is TGTGCCAGCAGCCATGGGAGGAACTATGGCTACACCTTC. Translation gives CASSHGRNYGYTF. The chain is built from TRBV3-1 (or the pseudogene TRBV3-2) and TRBJ1-2; D not resolved. V was shortened by 3 bases and J by 2 bases, with 7 bases between the two germline ends. The CDR3 covers 13 residues. Germline CDR1 reads LGHDT; CDR2 reads YNNKEL (reference sequence).

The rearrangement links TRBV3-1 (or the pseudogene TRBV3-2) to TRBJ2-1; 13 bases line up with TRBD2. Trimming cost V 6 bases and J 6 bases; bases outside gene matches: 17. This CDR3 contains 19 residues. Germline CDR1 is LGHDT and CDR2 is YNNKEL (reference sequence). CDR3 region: CASSRPGLAGVRLSNEQFF. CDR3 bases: TGTGCCAGCAGTCGGCCCGGACTAGCGGGAGTAAGGTTGTCCAATGAGCAGTTCTTC.

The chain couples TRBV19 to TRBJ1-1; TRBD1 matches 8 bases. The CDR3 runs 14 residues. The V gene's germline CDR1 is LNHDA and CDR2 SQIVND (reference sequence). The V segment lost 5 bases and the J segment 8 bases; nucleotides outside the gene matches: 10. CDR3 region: CASSGQGAGYEAFF. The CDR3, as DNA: TGTGCCAGTAGTGGGCAGGGGGCCGGTTACGAAGCTTTCTTT.

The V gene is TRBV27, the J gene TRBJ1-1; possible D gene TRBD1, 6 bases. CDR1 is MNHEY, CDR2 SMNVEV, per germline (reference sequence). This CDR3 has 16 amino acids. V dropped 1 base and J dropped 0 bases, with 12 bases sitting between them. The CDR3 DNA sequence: TGTGCCAGCAGTTTATTCCGGACAGACATGAACACTGAAGCTTTCTTT. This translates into CASSLFRTDMNTEAFF.

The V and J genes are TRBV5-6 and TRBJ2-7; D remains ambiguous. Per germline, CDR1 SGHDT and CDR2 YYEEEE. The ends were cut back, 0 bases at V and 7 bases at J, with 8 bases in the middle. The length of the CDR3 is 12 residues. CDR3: CASSLDKREQYF. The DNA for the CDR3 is TGTGCCAGCAGCTTGGATAAACGGGAGCAGTACTTC.

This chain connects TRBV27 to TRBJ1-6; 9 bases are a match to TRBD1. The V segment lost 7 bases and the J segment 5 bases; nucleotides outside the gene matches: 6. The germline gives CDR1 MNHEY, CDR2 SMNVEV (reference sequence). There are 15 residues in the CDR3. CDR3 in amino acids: CASNTGTGHNSPLHF. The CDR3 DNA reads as TGTGCCAGCAACACCGGGACAGGGCATAATTCACCCCTCCACTTT.

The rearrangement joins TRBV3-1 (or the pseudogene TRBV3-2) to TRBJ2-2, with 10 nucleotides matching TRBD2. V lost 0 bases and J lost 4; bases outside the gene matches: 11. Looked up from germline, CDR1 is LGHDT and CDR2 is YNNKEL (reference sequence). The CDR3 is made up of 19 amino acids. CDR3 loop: CASSQDRGLAGAVTGELFF. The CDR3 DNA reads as TGTGCCAGCAGCCAAGATAGGGGTCTAGCGGGAGCCGTCACCGGGGAGCTGTTTTTT.

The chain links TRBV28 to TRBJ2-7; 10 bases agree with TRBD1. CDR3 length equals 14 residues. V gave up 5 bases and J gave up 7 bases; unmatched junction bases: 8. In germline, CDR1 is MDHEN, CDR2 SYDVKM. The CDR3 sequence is CASSPPGQGNEQYF. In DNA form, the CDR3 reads TGTGCCAGCAGTCCACCGGGACAGGGGAATGAGCAGTACTTC.

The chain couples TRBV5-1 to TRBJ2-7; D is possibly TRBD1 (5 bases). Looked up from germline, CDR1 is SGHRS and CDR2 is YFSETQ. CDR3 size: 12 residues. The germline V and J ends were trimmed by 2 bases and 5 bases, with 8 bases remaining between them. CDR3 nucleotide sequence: TGCGCCAGCAGCTTTAGCAGGGACGAGCAGTACTTC. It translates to CASSFSRDEQYF.

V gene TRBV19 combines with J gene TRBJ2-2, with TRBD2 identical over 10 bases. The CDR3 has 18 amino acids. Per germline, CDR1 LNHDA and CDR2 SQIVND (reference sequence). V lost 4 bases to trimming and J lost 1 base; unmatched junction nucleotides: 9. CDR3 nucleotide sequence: TGTGCCAGTAGTAGGTGGTCGAGCGGGAGGGGGAACACCGGGGAGCTGTTTTTT. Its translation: CASSRWSSGRGNTGELFF.

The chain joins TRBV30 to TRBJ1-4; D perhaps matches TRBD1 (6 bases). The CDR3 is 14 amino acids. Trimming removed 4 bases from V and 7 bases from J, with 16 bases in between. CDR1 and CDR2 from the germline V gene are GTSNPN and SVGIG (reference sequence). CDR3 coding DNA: TGTGCCTGGACCCCGGACAGTGCAAGTGAAAAACTGTTTTTT. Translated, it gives CAWTPDSASEKLFF.

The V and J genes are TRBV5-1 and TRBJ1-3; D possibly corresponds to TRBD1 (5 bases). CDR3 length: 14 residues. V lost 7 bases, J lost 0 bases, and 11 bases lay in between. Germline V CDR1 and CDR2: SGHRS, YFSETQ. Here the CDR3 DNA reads TGCGCCAGCGGCACAGGAAGCTCTGGAAACACCATATATTTT. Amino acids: CASGTGSSGNTIYF. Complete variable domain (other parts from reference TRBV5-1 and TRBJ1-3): KAGVTQTPRYLIKTRGQQVTLSCSPISGHRSVSWYQQTPGQGLQFLFEYFSETQRNKGNFPGRFSGRQFSNSRSEMNVSTLELGDSALYLCASGTGSSGNTIYFGEGSWLTVV.